A selection of T cell receptor beta chains follows, all from one sample in a study of blood T cell repertoires in COVID-19. Here immunoSEQ multiplex PCR was the method, and the copy in TCRdb shows in-frame clones only, minus some. The sample lists 140,000 or so clones, 85% to 90% seen once, with around 2.9% in the top ten. Sequencing was done on a sample of peripheral blood. The origin of the receptors is a woman in her sixties with active COVID-19. The CDR3 runs from the conserved cysteine through the conserved F or W. The D gene is left open where the match is weak. Expanded clones are given a class, and other clones once, few, many or no size at all.

d_call	j_call	clone_size	v_call	cdr3_nt	cdr3_aa
NA	TRBJ2-7	NA	TRBV18	TGTGCCAGCTCACCGAGCATCCAATCCTACGAGCAGTACTTC	CASSPSIQSYEQYF
NA	TRBJ1-6	NA	TRBV30	TGTGCCTGGGGGATGCAGGGGATCTCCTATAATTCACCCCTCCACTTT	CAWGMQGISYNSPLHF
NA	TRBJ2-3	NA	TRBV7-3	TGTGCCAGCAGCCTGGGAGGAGGTGCAGATACGCAGTATTTT	CASSLGGGADTQYF
NA	TRBJ1-3	NA	TRBV14	TGTGCCAGCAGCCCCCTATTTGGAAACACCATATATTTT	CASSPLFGNTIYF
NA	TRBJ2-3	NA	TRBV2	TGTGCCAGCAGGAGGGGGGGGTTCACAGATACGCAGTATTTT	CASRRGGFTDTQYF
TRBD1	TRBJ1-5	NA	TRBV6-5	TGTGCCAGCGGCCGGGACAGACTTAGCAATCAGCCCCAGCATTTT	CASGRDRLSNQPQHF
TRBD1	TRBJ1-2	NA	TRBV5-5	TGTGCCAGCAGCCTCGAGGTGGGACAGGCGAACTATGGCTACACCTTC	CASSLEVGQANYGYTF
TRBD1	TRBJ1-1	NA	TRBV28	TGTGCCAGCAGGAAGGGACAGTTGAACACTGAAGCTTTCTTT	CASRKGQLNTEAFF
TRBD2	TRBJ2-3	NA	TRBV5-4	TGTGCCAGCGTGGGGGGGGCAGATACGCAGTATTTT	CASVGGADTQYF
NA	TRBJ2-3	NA	TRBV3-1/TRBV3-2	TGTGCCAGCAGCCAAAGCTGGGGGCCACTGACGGCAGATACGCAGTATTTT	CASSQSWGPLTADTQYF
NA	TRBJ2-3	NA	TRBV7-8	TGTGCCAGCAGCCCCCGGTCACGGACAGATACGCAGTATTTT	CASSPRSRTDTQYF
NA	TRBJ2-1	NA	TRBV30	TGTGCCTGGATCCGGGACTACAATGAGCAGTTCTTC	CAWIRDYNEQFF
TRBD1	TRBJ2-1	NA	TRBV7-8	TGTGCCCCCCGCTTACAGGGGAGCAGCTACAATGAGCAGTTCTTC	CAPRLQGSSYNEQFF
TRBD2	TRBJ2-5	NA	TRBV7-8	TGTGCCAGCAGCTTATTTCGGGGGGGGGCTGACGGCACCCTAGAGACCCAGTACTTC	CASSLFRGGADGTLETQYF
TRBD2	TRBJ2-7	NA	TRBV4-3	TGCGCCAGCAGCCAACACAGGACTAGCGGGAGACCCTACGAGCAGTACTTC	CASSQHRTSGRPYEQYF
TRBD1	TRBJ1-4	NA	TRBV7-2	TGTGCCAGCCGAGAGGACAGGGGAAAGGAAAAACTGTTTTTT	CASREDRGKEKLFF
NA	TRBJ2-3	NA	TRBV18	TGTGCCAGCTCACCACGGGCCTTAACAGGGCTACCAGATACGCAGTATTTT	CASSPRALTGLPDTQYF
TRBD2	TRBJ2-1	NA	TRBV2	TGTGCCAGCACTAGCGGGAACTTTGGTGAGCAGTTCTTC	CASTSGNFGEQFF
NA	TRBJ2-7	NA	TRBV6-6	TGTGCCAGCAGTTATCTCTCCGGAGGGACCTACGAGCAGTACTTC	CASSYLSGGTYEQYF
NA	TRBJ2-7	NA	TRBV19	TGTGCCAGTAGTATGCGGGCAGCCGGCTACGAGCAGTACTTC	CASSMRAAGYEQYF
TRBD2	TRBJ2-2	NA	TRBV5-4	TGTGCCAGCAGCCGCCTCGGGACTAGCGGGAGCACCGGGGAGCTGTTTTTT	CASSRLGTSGSTGELFF
TRBD2	TRBJ2-1	NA	TRBV18	TGTGCCAGCTCACCATCGGGACTAGCGGCGAGCTCCTACAATGAGCAGTTCTTC	CASSPSGLAASSYNEQFF
NA	TRBJ1-1	once	TRBV28	TGTGCCAGCAACACAGGAGCAAGGGCTTTCTTT	CASNTGARAFF
NA	TRBJ1-6	few	TRBV19	TGTGCCAGTAGTATTTCCGGGTTTAATTCACCCCTCCACTTT	CASSISGFNSPLHF
NA	TRBJ1-2	NA	TRBV28	TGTGCCAGCAGTTTACCGGGACAAGGGTATGGCTACACCTTC	CASSLPGQGYGYTF
NA	TRBJ2-2	NA	TRBV6-4	TGTGCCAGCAGTGAGGCGGAAGACACCGGGGAGCTGTTTTTT	CASSEAEDTGELFF
NA	TRBJ2-1	NA	TRBV6-2/TRBV6-3	TGTGCCAGCAGTTACGGGAGTCCGACTGAGCAGTTCTTC	CASSYGSPTEQFF
TRBD2	TRBJ2-7	NA	TRBV27	TGTGCCAGCAGGACGCTGACTAGCGGTACCTACGAGCAGTACTTC	CASRTLTSGTYEQYF
TRBD1	TRBJ2-7	NA	TRBV30	TGTGCCTTGCCGGGACAGGGGGCTACCTACGAGCAGTACTTC	CALPGQGATYEQYF
TRBD1	TRBJ1-2	NA	TRBV19	TGTGCCAGTAGTTTGACAGGGGTGGACTATGGCTACACCTTC	CASSLTGVDYGYTF
NA	TRBJ2-3	NA	TRBV18	TGTGCCAGCTCACCACCGGGCAGGCCAAGCACAGATACGCAGTATTTT	CASSPPGRPSTDTQYF
TRBD2	TRBJ2-1	NA	TRBV3-1/TRBV3-2	TGTGCCAGCAGCCACCTTGACCCCCTAGCCCCTACTAGCGGGAGACGCGAGCAGTTCTTC	CASSHLDPLAPTSGRREQFF
TRBD1	TRBJ2-4	NA	TRBV4-2	TGTGCCAGCAGCTCCGGGACAGGGTTGGACAAAAACATTCAGTACTTC	CASSSGTGLDKNIQYF
TRBD1	TRBJ1-1	NA	TRBV5-1	TGCGCCAGCAGACAGGGGGCCGGCACTGAAGCTTTCTTT	CASRQGAGTEAFF
NA	TRBJ2-7	few	TRBV15	TGTGCCACCAGCCCGGACACCTACGAGCAGTACTTC	CATSPDTYEQYF
TRBD2	TRBJ2-5	NA	TRBV10-3	TGTGCCATCAGCTCGGGACTAGCGGAGGGAGAGACCCAGTACTTC	CAISSGLAEGETQYF
NA	TRBJ2-7	NA	TRBV3-1/TRBV3-2	TGTGCCAGCAGCCAACGGCAGGGGGGCGAGCAGTACTTC	CASSQRQGGEQYF
NA	TRBJ1-6	NA	TRBV12-3/TRBV12-4	TGTGCCAGCAGTTTTCTAATGAATTCACCCCTCCACTTT	CASSFLMNSPLHF
NA	TRBJ2-3	few	TRBV15	TGTGCCACCAGCAGCGCGGCAGGGATCACAGATACGCAGTATTTT	CATSSAAGITDTQYF
NA	TRBJ2-7	NA	TRBV4-3	TGCGCCAGCAGCCAGGCCCGGGTCGACTACGAGCAGTACTTC	CASSQARVDYEQYF
NA	TRBJ2-5	NA	TRBV7-9	TGTGCCAGCGGCCGGGACTCCGGAGGAGGGACCCAGTACTTC	CASGRDSGGGTQYF
NA	TRBJ1-1	NA	TRBV5-6	TGTGCCAGCAGCTTCAGCACTGAAGCTTTCTTT	CASSFSTEAFF
TRBD1	TRBJ2-3	NA	TRBV29-1	TGCAGCGTTAAGTCAGAGGGGACAGCCACAGATACGCAGTATTTT	CSVKSEGTATDTQYF